These 32 T cell receptor beta chains were all obtained from the same sample, sequenced in a study of blood T cell repertoires in COVID-19. Clones were sequenced by immunoSEQ multiplex PCR, and TCRdb holds only the in-frame ones, with some missing. The data hold hundreds of thousands of clones, with roughly nine tenths observed a single time. Sample: peripheral blood. All receptors derive from a woman aged 30 to 39 with COVID-19, enrolled during active disease.

The table lists this clone with a few counts. This chain links TRBV19 with TRBJ2-3; TRBD2 matches 7 bases. The junction had 5 bases not matched to a gene; V was cut back by 9 bases and J by 5 bases. The germline CDR1 and CDR2 sequences are LNHDA and SQIVND (reference sequence). This CDR3 is 12 amino acids long. The CDR3 nucleotides are TGTGCCAGCGGGACTACCAGAGATACGCAGTATTTT. Encoded protein: CASGTTRDTQYF.

This clone was detected ten times or more. J is TRBJ2-1 and V is TRBV11-2, with 9 bases fitting TRBD1. The CDR3 extends over 15 amino acids. After removal of 4 bases from V and 7 bases from J, the junction contained 8 bases not matched to a gene. Germline values: CDR1 SGHAT, CDR2 FQNNGV. The CDR3, as DNA: TGTGCCAGCAGCTCACAGGGGGCATGGAGGAATGAGCAGTTCTTC. Amino acids: CASSSQGAWRNEQFF.

The chain combines TRBV28 with TRBJ1-2, with D possibly matching TRBD1 (5 bases). Germline CDR1 reads MDHEN; CDR2 reads SYDVKM. V lost 5 bases and J 0 bases, leaving 22 bases between the germline ends. The CDR3 extends over 18 amino acids. The CDR3 bases are TGTGCCAGCAGTCCATATGGGGCAGGCTACGGACCTAACTATGGCTACACCTTC. This gives the protein CASSPYGAGYGPNYGYTF.

The chain has TRBV6-2 or TRBV6-3 and TRBJ2-7; a possible D gene is TRBD1 (6 bases). Per the germline V gene, CDR1 is MNHEY and CDR2 is SVGEGT. This CDR3 contains 13 residues. V lost 4 bases and J lost 2, with 9 bases in between. CDR3 in DNA: TGTGCCAGCAGTTTACAGGGCCCCTACGAGCAGTACTTC. It codes for CASSLQGPYEQYF.

V is TRBV6-5 and J is TRBJ1-6; a weak D match, TRBD1 (6 bases). V shed 4 bases and J shed 8 bases, with 12 bases lying between them. The germline V gene encodes CDR1 MNHEY and CDR2 SVGAGI. The CDR3 extends over 14 amino acids. The CDR3 DNA reads TGTGCCAGCAGTTTGACAGGAGCTTATTCACCCCTCCACTTT. The encoded protein is CASSLTGAYSPLHF.

J is TRBJ1-2 and V is TRBV24-1; 7 bases map to TRBD1. Per germline, CDR1 KGHDR and CDR2 SFDVKD. The CDR3 runs to 13 residues. Trimming removed 4 bases from V and 4 bases from J; junction bases left unmatched: 2. CDR3 nucleotide sequence: TGTGCCACCAGTGACGGGGACAGCTATGGCTACACCTTC. It specifies CATSDGDSYGYTF.

The count of this clone is one. The genes are TRBV28 and TRBJ2-2; D possibly corresponds to TRBD1 (6 bases). The germline gives CDR1 MDHEN, CDR2 SYDVKM. CDR3 length equals 15 residues. V was shortened by 2 bases and J by 3 bases, with 10 bases between the two germline ends. The CDR3 nucleotides read TGTGCCAGCAGTTTAGTGGCAGGGGACACCGGGGAGCTGTTTTTT. The encoded protein is CASSLVAGDTGELFF. The whole variable domain, remainder taken from reference TRBV28 and TRBJ2-2, is DVKVTQSSRYLVKRTGEKVFLECVQDMDHENMFWYRQDPGLGLRLIYFSYDVKMKEKGDIPEGYSVSREKKERFSLILESASTNQTSMYLCASSLVAGDTGELFFGEGSRLTVL.

The chain has TRBV14 and TRBJ1-1; D may be TRBD1 (5 bases). The CDR3 has 14 amino acids. V dropped 4 bases and J dropped 6 bases, with 15 bases sitting between them. Germline CDR1 and CDR2: SGHDN and FVKESK. The CDR3 region has the DNA TGTGCCAGCAGCCTCCGACGGGGGGGATCTGAAGCTTTCTTT. Translation gives CASSLRRGGSEAFF.

The rearrangement uses TRBV6-6 and TRBJ1-2; the match to TRBD1 covers 8 bases. J lost 7 bases, V lost 0 bases, and 4 bases had no gene match. Germline V lookup: CDR1 MNHNY, CDR2 SVGAGI (reference sequence). This CDR3 contains 14 residues. The CDR3 here is CASSYSDRVGGYTF. CDR3 sequence (DNA): TGTGCCAGCAGTTACTCGGACAGGGTGGGTGGCTACACCTTC.

The J gene is TRBJ2-2, the V gene TRBV5-1; D is possibly TRBD1 (5 bases). The CDR3 runs to 15 residues. The V gene lost 2 bases and the J gene lost 3 bases, with 11 bases spanning the gap. CDR1 and CDR2 from the germline V gene are SGHRS and YFSETQ. CDR3 sequence: CASSFRQGDTGELFF. The CDR3 coding sequence is TGCGCCAGCAGCTTCCGTCAGGGTGACACCGGGGAGCTGTTTTTT.

This clone was picked up one time. The gene calls are TRBV7-2 and TRBJ2-4; TRBD2 matches 9 bases. The germline V gene has CDR1 SGHTA and CDR2 FQGNSA. V lost 5 bases and J lost 10; bases outside the gene matches: 12. The CDR3 loop spans 15 amino acids. The CDR3 DNA reads TGTGCCAGCAGCCCGGGCCGGGGGGCGGGAGGGATTCAGTACTTC. It specifies CASSPGRGAGGIQYF.

The genes are TRBV6-2 or TRBV6-3 and TRBJ2-7; 7 bases match TRBD2. In germline, CDR1 is MNHEY, CDR2 SVGEGT. CDR3 length: 11 residues. With V trimmed by 5 bases and J by 13 bases, 8 bases remained unmatched. The CDR3 nucleotides read TGTGCCAGCAGTGGGGGACTACAGATCTACGTC. Translated, it gives CASSGGLQIYV.

The V and J genes are TRBV6-5 and TRBJ1-2; D is possibly TRBD1 (5 bases). The germline V gene has CDR1 MNHEY and CDR2 SVGAGI. The V and J ends lost 8 bases and 0 bases respectively, with 13 bases between them. This CDR3 has 14 amino acids. Written as DNA, the CDR3 is TGTGCCAGCCGGCGGGGCTCCGCTAACTATGGCTACACCTTC. It specifies CASRRGSANYGYTF.

This chain links TRBV11-2 with TRBJ1-2; the D gene is possibly TRBD1 (5 bases). The CDR3 contains 15 residues. The germline gives CDR1 SGHAT, CDR2 FQNNGV. Trimming shortened V by 5 bases and J by 5 bases, and 18 bases separated the two germline ends. The CDR3 coding sequence is TGTGCCAGCAGCCTCGTTGGGGGAGGCGGTTATGGCTACACCTTC. Translating gives CASSLVGGGGYGYTF.

The chain joins TRBV6-5 to TRBJ2-7, with 11 bases lining up with TRBD2. Germline V gene lookup returns CDR1 MNHEY and CDR2 SVGAGI. CDR3 length: 15 residues. Trimming removed 6 bases from V and 3 bases from J; junction bases left unmatched: 7. CDR3 region: CASRFIAGGGYEQYF. In DNA form, the CDR3 reads TGTGCCAGCAGATTCATAGCGGGGGGGGGCTACGAGCAGTACTTC.

The rearrangement joins TRBV30 to TRBJ1-3, with TRBD1 identical over 7 bases. With V trimmed by 1 base and J by 0 bases, 6 bases remained unmatched. The CDR3 contains 16 residues. CDR1 and CDR2 (germline): GTSNPN, SVGIG (reference sequence). The CDR3 loop is CAWSAPDRSSGNTIYF. In nucleotides, the CDR3 is TGTGCCTGGAGTGCCCCGGACAGGAGCTCTGGAAACACCATATATTTT.

The genes are TRBV2 and TRBJ2-1; maybe TRBD2 (6 bases). CDR3 length: 15 residues. With 8 bases removed from V and 6 bases from J, the gap between germline ends came to 20 bases. Germline V CDR1 and CDR2: SNHLY, FYNNEI. CDR3 bases: TGTGCCAGCGGGGACCGGGACCAGGGACTCAATGAGCAGTTCTTC. Translated, it gives CASGDRDQGLNEQFF.

This chain uses TRBV28 with TRBJ2-7; 9 bases map to TRBD2. CDR1 is MDHEN and CDR2 is SYDVKM in the germline V gene. This CDR3 has 15 residues. J gave up 4 bases and V 2 bases, and 6 bases lay outside the gene matches. The CDR3 reads CASSLPWRGGYEQYF. The CDR3 DNA reads TGTGCCAGCAGTTTACCATGGCGGGGGGGGTACGAGCAGTACTTC.

This clone has only one observation. The chain carries TRBV24-1 and TRBJ2-1; TRBD2 aligns across 11 bases. Germline values: CDR1 KGHDR, CDR2 SFDVKD. The CDR3 sequence is 14 residues long. Trimming took 7 bases from V and 10 from J; bases not matched to a gene: 8. CDR3 region: CATSPPGLAEEQFF. The CDR3, as DNA: TGTGCCACCAGCCCCCCGGGACTAGCGGAGGAGCAGTTCTTC.

This clone was seen at least ten times. This chain joins TRBV19 and TRBJ2-3; 14 nucleotides agree with TRBD2. Trimming removed 10 bases from V and 4 bases from J; junction bases left unmatched: 7. From germline, CDR1 is LNHDA and CDR2 SQIVND (reference sequence). The CDR3 length is 15 residues. The CDR3 nucleotides are TGTGCCACCGAACCGACTAGCGGGGGGGCAGATACGCAGTATTTT. It translates to CATEPTSGGADTQYF.

This chain uses TRBV18 with TRBJ1-2; 9 nucleotides agree with TRBD1. CDR1 KGHSH and CDR2 LQKENI come from the germline V gene. The CDR3 has 14 amino acids. With 3 bases clipped from V and 11 bases from J, the junction kept 10 bases outside the gene matches. Here the CDR3 DNA reads TGTGCCAGCTCACCGGACTGGGACAGGGTAGTATACACCTTC. Translated, it gives CASSPDWDRVVYTF.

CDR3 protein: CSVLTGGTYEQYF. For the CDR3, the DNA is TGCAGCGTGCTGACAGGGGGGACCTACGAGCAGTACTTC. This chain joins TRBV29-1 and TRBJ2-7; 9 bases are a match to TRBD1. Germline trimming cut 6 bases from V and 2 bases from J; bases unmatched to any gene: 5. Germline V gene lookup returns CDR1 SQVTM and CDR2 ANQGSEA. The CDR3 runs to 13 residues.

As concerns this clone: A much larger clonotype is one base distant, so this may be a read error. The chain has TRBV11-3 and TRBJ1-3; no reliable D call. The CDR3 totals 14 residues. Germline V lookup: CDR1 SGHNT, CDR2 YENEEA. Trimming removed 1 base from V and 0 bases from J, with 4 bases in between. Here the CDR3 DNA reads TGTGCCAGCAGCTTAGGCGGCTCTGGAAACACCATATATTTT. Translating gives CASSLGGSGNTIYF.

In its sample, this clone was seen a few times. The chain is built from TRBV9 and TRBJ2-1; 11 positions match TRBD2. After removal of 0 bases from V and 0 bases from J, the junction contained 5 bases not matched to a gene. Germline V gene data show CDR1 as SGDLS and CDR2 as YYNGEE. The CDR3 is 18 residues long. CDR3 protein: CASSVELAGAHSYNEQFF. The DNA of the CDR3 is TGTGCCAGCAGCGTAGAACTAGCGGGGGCGCACTCCTACAATGAGCAGTTCTTC. The complete variable domain, with remaining parts taken from reference TRBV9 and TRBJ2-1, reads DSGVTQTPKHLITATGQRVTLRCSPRSGDLSVYWYQQSLDQGLQFLIQYYNGEERAKGNILERFSAQQFPDLHSELNLSSLELGDSALYFCASSVELAGAHSYNEQFFGPGTRLTVL.

This CDR3 is CASRQGQGARTGELFF. CDR3 sequence (DNA): TGTGCCAGCAGGCAAGGACAGGGGGCGAGGACCGGGGAGCTGTTTTTT. V usage is TRBV2 and J usage is TRBJ2-2; 11 bases line up with TRBD1. This CDR3 has 16 amino acids. Germline lookup yields CDR1 SNHLY and CDR2 FYNNEI. J lost 5 bases, V lost 6 bases, and 8 bases had no gene match.

This chain joins TRBV19 and TRBJ1-1; no clear D. The V gene lost 5 bases and the J gene lost 3 bases, with 7 bases spanning the gap. The CDR3 spans 12 residues. Germline V gives CDR1 LNHDA, CDR2 SQIVND (reference sequence). CDR3 sequence: CASSRHHTEAFF. In nucleotides, the CDR3 is TGTGCCAGTAGTCGACACCACACTGAAGCTTTCTTT.

J is TRBJ1-5 and V is TRBV28; D remains ambiguous. The CDR3 has 16 amino acids. The V end lost 1 base, the J end lost 7 bases, and 17 bases lay between the germline ends. Germline V gives CDR1 MDHEN, CDR2 SYDVKM. The CDR3 bases are TGTGCCAGCAGTTTATTATGGGCTTCCTTTTTCCAGCCCCAGCATTTT. Translating it yields CASSLLWASFFQPQHF.

V is TRBV5-1 and J is TRBJ2-1; TRBD2 matches at 7 bases. Per the germline V gene, CDR1 is SGHRS and CDR2 is YFSETQ. J gave up 9 bases and V 1 base, and 1 base lay outside the gene matches. CDR3 length: 12 amino acids. The CDR3 nucleotides read TGCGCCAGCAGCTTGATAGCGGGTGAGCAGTTCTTC. Amino acids: CASSLIAGEQFF.

This clone turned up a few times. The chain combines TRBV10-1 with TRBJ2-7; 10 bases line up with TRBD1. V shed 0 bases and J 3 bases; nucleotides not matched to a gene: 2. CDR3 length: 15 amino acids. The germline CDR1 and CDR2 sequences are WNHNN and SYGVQD (reference sequence). This chain's CDR3 is CASSESGTGDYEQYF. DNA of the CDR3: TGCGCCAGCAGTGAGTCGGGGACAGGGGACTACGAGCAGTACTTC.

V usage is TRBV18 and J usage is TRBJ1-3; no clear D. Trimming removed 0 bases from V and 0 bases from J, with 15 bases in between. CDR1 is KGHSH, CDR2 LQKENI, per germline. The CDR3 consists of 18 residues. CDR3 region: CASSPPGSSRSSGNTIYF. In DNA form, the CDR3 reads TGTGCCAGCTCACCACCGGGCTCCAGCCGCTCCTCTGGAAACACCATATATTTT.

The genes are TRBV19 and TRBJ2-1, with TRBD2 matching 10 bases. The germline V gene encodes CDR1 LNHDA and CDR2 SQIVND (reference sequence). The CDR3 is 17 residues long. Trimming at V came to 11 bases and at J to 2 bases, leaving 15 bases not matched to a gene. CDR3 loop: CAPRQGSSGRPYNEQFF. The DNA of the CDR3 is TGTGCCCCCCGACAGGGGTCTAGCGGGAGACCCTACAATGAGCAGTTCTTC.

The DNA of the CDR3 is TGTGCCAGCAGTTACTGGCCAGGGGCCACGAACACTGAAGCTTTCTTT. Protein: CASSYWPGATNTEAFF. The chain recombines TRBV6-5 with TRBJ1-1; D possibly corresponds to TRBD1 (6 bases). CDR1 is MNHEY, CDR2 SVGAGI, per germline. V lost 1 base to trimming and J lost 1 base, with 13 bases between them. The CDR3 is made up of 16 amino acids.